This T cell receptor (beta chain) was captured in a study of cytomegalovirus exposure and HLA in healthy donors. Study information: It was reported in a later analysis that the same platform had been used for the approximately 120 validation repertoires as for the roughly 670 first-cohort repertoires.

The study, taken as a whole, reports: The classifier reportedly diagnosed cytomegalovirus status with high specificity and sensitivity. Confirmation was obtained in vitro that a few CMV-associated chains are specific for CMV antigens.

Regarding this clone: Its antigen is unidentified.

Among the 100 to 150 subjects of the validation cohort, separate from the approximately 670-subject first cohort, were the donors. The junction had 7 bases not matched to a gene; V was cut back by 3 bases and J by 11 bases. The germline CDR1 and CDR2 sequences are SGHRS and YFSETQ. There are 14 residues in the CDR3. Here immunoSEQ multiplex PCR was the method, and the copy in TCRdb shows in-frame clones only, minus some. The sample has about 280,000 clones, 80% to 90% seen once. The chain has TRBV5-1 and TRBJ2-6; 8 positions match TRBD2. The TCR comes from a young woman in good health and CMV-seronegative. Sequences were obtained from PBMCs. CDR3 protein: CASSSSGGLDVLTF. The CDR3, as DNA: TGCGCCAGCAGCTCCTCGGGGGGGCTCGACGTCCTGACTTTC.